What follows are 27 T cell receptor beta chains derived from one specimen sequenced in a study of CXCR3-negative and CXCR3-positive naive CD8 T cells. UMI-labeled TRB cDNA libraries were prepared by 5' RACE. TCRdb processed the 5' RACE reads again and assigns one entry to each CDR3 protein, with no DNA. This sample's table has approximately 74,000 distinct CDR3 sequences. The material sequenced was naive CXCR3- CD8+ T cells from blood. The subset was: CD45RO-CCR7+CD27+CD95- naive CD8+ T cells lacking CXCR3 (TNR3-). The receptors shown here come from a human donor in good health. Some clones in this sample may be carry-over from other donors' samples.

This rearrangement joins TRBV7-2 to TRBJ2-1; TCRdb gives TRBD1 as the D gene, but with no DNA this cannot be confirmed. Germline-derived CDR1 and CDR2 are SGHTA and FQGNSA. The CDR3 has 18 amino acids. CDR3: CASSPLGGWQGAYNEQFF.

The chain combines TRBV12-3 or TRBV12-4 with TRBJ2-5. The CDR3 has 12 residues. CDR3 region: CASSLIFETQYF.

The rearrangement joins TRBV11-2 to TRBJ2-7; TCRdb proposes TRBD1, but this gene call is untestable without DNA. Germline V lookup: CDR1 SGHAT, CDR2 FQNNGV. The CDR3 runs 14 residues. Here the CDR3 reads CASSFTGPLYEQYF.

J is TRBJ2-1 and V is TRBV28; there is no DNA to check the TCRdb D call of TRBD2. This CDR3 has 12 residues. The germline V gene encodes CDR1 MDHEN and CDR2 SYDVKM. The CDR3 region is CASSRGSNEQFF. Full variable domain (outside the CDR3, taken from reference TRBV28 and TRBJ2-1): DVKVTQSSRYLVKRTGEKVFLECVQDMDHENMFWYRQDPGLGLRLIYFSYDVKMKEKGDIPEGYSVSREKKERFSLILESASTNQTSMYLCASSRGSNEQFFGPGTRLTVL.

This chain links TRBV3-2 with TRBJ1-1. TRBV3-2 constitutes a pseudogene. This CDR3 is 15 amino acids long. The CDR3 sequence is CASSWGRAEDIEAFF.

This chain connects TRBV12-3 or TRBV12-4 to TRBJ2-5; the D call of TRBD2 rests on TCRdb alone, since no DNA is present to check it. The CDR3 spans 15 residues. The CDR3 sequence is CASTPGTSEIETQYF.

V is TRBV6-6 and J is TRBJ2-2; TCRdb returns TRBD1, unconfirmable since there is no DNA. The V gene's germline CDR1 is MNHNY and CDR2 SVGAGI (reference sequence). The CDR3 is 15 residues long. The CDR3 region is CASSSDSVNTGELFF.

The CDR3 protein is CAISESEGEVDEQYF. The V call is TRBV10-3, the J call TRBJ2-7; TCRdb designates TRBD1, a call that cannot be tested without DNA. The CDR3 spans 15 residues. CDR1 and CDR2 (germline): ENHRY, SYGVKD.

The chain uses TRBV19 and TRBJ2-7; TCRdb gives TRBD1 as the D gene, but with no DNA this cannot be confirmed. Germline loops: CDR1 LNHDA, CDR2 SQIVND (reference sequence). The CDR3 covers 13 residues. The CDR3 protein is CASGQGLSYEQYF.

The rearrangement joins TRBV28 to TRBJ2-7. The germline V gene encodes CDR1 MDHEN and CDR2 SYDVKM. This CDR3 is 11 amino acids long. CDR3 loop: CASGSSYEQYF. Using reference TRBV28 and TRBJ2-7 for the parts outside the CDR3, the full variable domain is DVKVTQSSRYLVKRTGEKVFLECVQDMDHENMFWYRQDPGLGLRLIYFSYDVKMKEKGDIPEGYSVSREKKERFSLILESASTNQTSMYLCASGSSYEQYFGPGTRLTVT.

V is TRBV24-1 and J is TRBJ2-2. Germline values: CDR1 KGHDR, CDR2 SFDVKD. The CDR3 has 15 residues. The CDR3 sequence is CATSVSVANTGELFF.

The chain recombines TRBV13 with TRBJ2-7; TCRdb's D gene call, TRBD1, goes unchecked for lack of DNA. CDR1 is PRHDT, CDR2 FYEKMQ, per germline (reference sequence). This CDR3 comprises 16 residues. CDR3: CASSLGGQGESYEQYF.

The V gene is TRBV21-1, the J gene TRBJ2-4; TCRdb calls TRBD2, which cannot be checked without DNA. TRBV21-1 corresponds to a pseudogene. The CDR3 runs 16 residues. CDR3 in amino acids: CASSKAPAGGKNIQYF.

The rearrangement links TRBV15 to TRBJ2-5; TCRdb lists TRBD1, though no DNA is available to test this call. In germline, CDR1 is LNHNV, CDR2 YYDKDF (reference sequence). The CDR3 covers 14 residues. CDR3 sequence: CATSSGTEKETQYF.

This sequence joins TRBV12-3 or TRBV12-4 and TRBJ2-3; TCRdb returns TRBD1, unconfirmable since there is no DNA. The CDR3 runs to 15 residues. This CDR3 reads CASSPDSVSTDTQYF.

This chain joins TRBV11-2 and TRBJ2-7; TCRdb's D gene call, TRBD1, goes unchecked for lack of DNA. The CDR3 consists of 15 residues. The V gene's germline CDR1 is SGHAT and CDR2 FQNNGV. CDR3 amino acids: CASSLEATGYYEQYF.

This chain links TRBV7-2 with TRBJ2-7; absent DNA, TCRdb's TRBD1 call cannot be checked. The CDR3 runs 14 residues. Germline V gives CDR1 SGHTA, CDR2 FQGNSA. CDR3 protein: CASSFDRGQYEQYF.

V gene TRBV5-1 combines with J gene TRBJ2-1; there is no DNA to check the TCRdb D call of TRBD2. The germline V gene has CDR1 SGHRS and CDR2 YFSETQ. This CDR3 is built from 15 residues. The CDR3: CASSFEGILGGEQFF.

The V and J genes are TRBV9 and TRBJ1-5; without DNA, the TCRdb call of TRBD1 cannot be checked. This CDR3 has 15 amino acids. Germline V gene data show CDR1 as SGDLS and CDR2 as YYNGEE. The CDR3 here is CASSPSGTAGTPQHF.

CDR3 loop: CASSPPLGGGYTF. This chain links TRBV18 with TRBJ1-2; without DNA, the TCRdb call of TRBD1 cannot be checked. CDR3 length equals 13 residues. CDR1 and CDR2 (germline): KGHSH, LQKENI.

The V call is TRBV5-1, the J call TRBJ2-7; the TRBD1 assignment by TCRdb is unverifiable without DNA. CDR1 and CDR2 from the germline V gene are SGHRS and YFSETQ. This CDR3 is built from 15 residues. CDR3 loop: CASSPTGGGFDEQYF.

The chain combines TRBV6-5 with TRBJ2-2; there is no DNA to check the TCRdb D call of TRBD2. The CDR3 is 14 residues long. In germline, CDR1 is MNHEY, CDR2 SVGAGI. The CDR3 sequence: CASTSGGLPGELFF.

This chain joins TRBV29-1 and TRBJ2-3. This CDR3 region has 11 residues. Germline V gene data show CDR1 as SQVTM and CDR2 as ANQGSEA. CDR3 loop: CSVGSTDTQYF.

The CDR3 sequence: CASSLAGGSGSTDTQYF. The rearrangement uses TRBV7-6 and TRBJ2-3; TCRdb gives TRBD2 as the D gene, but with no DNA this cannot be confirmed. CDR1 and CDR2 (germline): SGHVS, FNYEAQ. The CDR3 totals 17 residues.

The chain combines TRBV29-1 with TRBJ2-1; TCRdb returns TRBD2, unconfirmable since there is no DNA. Germline assignment: CDR1 SQVTM and CDR2 ANQGSEA. The CDR3 is made up of 15 amino acids. CDR3 protein: CSVEGAVSSYNEQFF.

The rearrangement joins TRBV20-1 to TRBJ2-3; TCRdb's D gene call, TRBD2, goes unchecked for lack of DNA. The CDR3 has 15 residues. The germline V gene encodes CDR1 DFQATT and CDR2 SNEGSKA (reference sequence). CDR3 protein: CSARDTSPITDTQYF.

The chain uses TRBV29-1 and TRBJ2-3; TCRdb designates TRBD1, a call that cannot be tested without DNA. The germline V gene has CDR1 SQVTM and CDR2 ANQGSEA. The CDR3 extends over 14 amino acids. The CDR3 loop reads CSVEDKGRTDTQYF.